Listed below are T cell receptor beta chains from one sample, sequenced in a study of T cell repertoires in ileal Crohn's disease. Some clones are missing from TCRdb's copy, which holds only in-frame ones; the method was immunoSEQ multiplex PCR. The data show about 11,000 clones, more than 65% seen once. The sample taken for sequencing was ileal tissue. The receptors shown here come from an adult with Crohn's disease. The CDR3 runs from the conserved cysteine through the conserved F or W. D genes are given only for firm matches. A clone size is listed for some rows: how often the clone was seen (once, few, many), or a class if it is expanded.

cdr3_length	d_call	v_call	clone_size	j_call	cdr3_nt	cdr3_aa
11	-	TRBV28	-	TRBJ1-2	TGTGCCAGCAGGGGGCAGGGTGGCTACACCTTC	CASRGQGGYTF
16	-	TRBV10-3	few	TRBJ2-3	TGTGCCATCAGTGAGGGTACGACAGGAGCTTCAGATACGCAGTATTTT	CAISEGTTGASDTQYF
15	TRBD2	TRBV10-2	few	TRBJ2-7	TGCGCCAGCAAAGTGAGTGCTAGCGGATCCTACGAGCAGTACTTC	CASKVSASGSYEQYF
14	-	TRBV9	-	TRBJ1-2	TGTGCCGGCAGCGTAGTTACAGGGACGGATGGCTACACCTTC	CAGSVVTGTDGYTF
12	-	TRBV7-2	-	TRBJ1-1	TGTGCCAGCAGCTTTCGGTCCCGTGAAGCTTTCTTT	CASSFRSREAFF
12	-	TRBV28	-	TRBJ2-7	TGTGCCAGCAGTACTAGACGGTACGAGCAGTACTTC	CASSTRRYEQYF
17	-	TRBV5-1	-	TRBJ1-4	TGCGCCAGCAGCTCCCCCCCCGGGAGCGCAACTAATGAAAAACTGTTTTTT	CASSSPPGSATNEKLFF
12	-	TRBV7-9	-	TRBJ2-3	TGTGCCAGCCGGGGGATATCAGATACGCAGTATTTT	CASRGISDTQYF
11	-	TRBV19	-	TRBJ1-1	TGTGCCAGTACCTACAGTGCCGCAGCTTTCTTT	CASTYSAAAFF
15	TRBD1	TRBV5-4	-	TRBJ1-6	TGTGCCAGCAGGACAGGGGATCCGCTTACTTCACCCCTCCACTTT	CASRTGDPLTSPLHF
15	TRBD1	TRBV28	-	TRBJ1-2	TGTGCCAGCAGTTCTCCGGGACAGGGGGCCTATGGCTACACCTTC	CASSSPGQGAYGYTF
13	TRBD1	TRBV6-1	-	TRBJ1-6	TGTGCCAGCAAGGGGGCGGTTAATTCACCCCTCCACTTT	CASKGAVNSPLHF
13	TRBD1	TRBV6-5	once	TRBJ1-5	TGTGCCAGCCGACAGGGCGGGTATCAGCCCCAGCATTTT	CASRQGGYQPQHF
16	-	TRBV30	-	TRBJ2-2	TGTGCCTGGAGTGCTTATTTTCCCCAGGCAACCGGGGAGCTGTTTTTT	CAWSAYFPQATGELFF
15	TRBD1	TRBV28	-	TRBJ1-3	TGTGCCAGCAGTTCCGCAGGGGGCTCTGGAAACACCATATATTTT	CASSSAGGSGNTIYF
15	-	TRBV4-1	-	TRBJ1-2	TGCGCCAGCAGCCAAGACCGGACACCCTTCTATGGCTACACCTTC	CASSQDRTPFYGYTF
15	TRBD2	TRBV5-1	-	TRBJ2-1	TGCGCCAGCAGCTTGGCGGTAGCGGGGTACAATGAGCAGTTCTTC	CASSLAVAGYNEQFF
18	TRBD1	TRBV18	-	TRBJ1-4	TGTGCCAGCTCACCGGCGGGACAGGGTATTGCAACTAATGAAAAACTGTTTTTT	CASSPAGQGIATNEKLFF
18	TRBD1	TRBV5-6	few	TRBJ1-6	TGTGCCAGCAGCCCATCCGGGACAGGTCGCTCCTATAATTCACCCCTCCACTTT	CASSPSGTGRSYNSPLHF
14	TRBD2	TRBV5-6	-	TRBJ2-5	TGTGCCAGCACCGGCGGGGGACCCTCCGAGACCCAGTACTTC	CASTGGGPSETQYF
15	-	TRBV11-2	-	TRBJ2-7	TGTGCCAGCAGTACCTCCACAGGGATAGGATACGAGCAGTACTTC	CASSTSTGIGYEQYF
13	-	TRBV6-5	-	TRBJ2-1	TGTGCCAGCAAAATAACGGGGTGGAATGAGCAGTTCTTC	CASKITGWNEQFF
15	TRBD1	TRBV4-1	-	TRBJ1-1	TGCGCCAGCAGCTATTCCGGACAGGGCGGCACTGAAGCTTTCTTT	CASSYSGQGGTEAFF
14	-	TRBV19	-	TRBJ2-3	TGTGCCAGTAAAATAAGAACAGGGACAGATACGCAGTATTTT	CASKIRTGTDTQYF
13	-	TRBV2	-	TRBJ2-5	TGTGCCAGCAGGGATCTAGGCATAGAGACCCAGTACTTC	CASRDLGIETQYF